One and the same sample provided the 8 T cell receptor beta chains below, sequenced in a study of cytomegalovirus exposure and HLA in healthy donors. The PCR was carried out with 60 Vbeta primers and 13 Jbeta primers. Sequencing was performed with immunoSEQ multiplex PCR; in TCRdb, only in-frame clones are kept and a portion is missing. The sample yields hundreds of thousands of clones, around 80% seen once. Sequenced material: PBMCs. The receptors originated from a middle-aged man in good health and CMV-seropositive.

The chain links TRBV29-1 to TRBJ2-3, with D maybe TRBD2 (7 bases). The CDR3 totals 17 residues. Germline V gene lookup returns CDR1 SQVTM and CDR2 ANQGSEA. Trimming stripped 3 bases from V and 1 base from J, with 20 bases between. This chain's CDR3 is CSVDNAGAGRGTDTQYF. CDR3 sequence (DNA): TGCAGCGTTGATAACGCGGGGGCGGGTCGCGGCACAGATACGCAGTATTTT.

In its sample, this clone is medium-sized. The J gene is TRBJ2-3, the V gene TRBV5-4; 7 bases are a match to TRBD2. Germline lookup yields CDR1 SGHNT and CDR2 YYREEE (reference sequence). The CDR3 is made up of 15 amino acids. J lost 4 bases, V lost 2 bases, and 7 bases had no gene match. The CDR3 here is CASSFFGGRADTQYF. CDR3 nucleotide sequence: TGTGCCAGCAGCTTCTTCGGGGGGAGGGCAGATACGCAGTATTTT.

The V call is TRBV7-6, the J call TRBJ1-5; the D is unclear. Germline CDR1 and CDR2: SGHVS and FNYEAQ. V lost 1 base to trimming and J lost 2 bases, with 12 bases between them. CDR3 length: 16 amino acids. The CDR3 DNA follows: TGTGCCAGCAGCTTAGGTGCAGTGGGAGGCAATCAGCCCCAGCATTTT. Amino acid sequence: CASSLGAVGGNQPQHF.

The V and J genes are TRBV14 and TRBJ2-7, with TRBD2 identical over 8 bases. CDR3 length: 14 amino acids. J gave up 3 bases and V 3 bases, and 4 bases lay outside the gene matches. CDR1 and CDR2 from the germline V gene are SGHDN and FVKESK. The CDR3 protein is CASSQAGRVYEQYV. CDR3 bases: TGTGCCAGCAGCCAGGCCGGGAGGGTCTACGAGCAGTACGTC.

The chain employs TRBV7-6 and TRBJ1-2; maybe TRBD1 (5 bases). V gave up 4 bases and J gave up 0 bases, with 12 bases separating them. The CDR3 has 15 amino acids. The germline V gene encodes CDR1 SGHVS and CDR2 FNYEAQ. The CDR3 loop is CASSSFGGANYGYTF. The CDR3 nucleotides read TGTGCCAGCAGCTCTTTCGGGGGAGCTAACTATGGCTACACCTTC. The full variable domain, completed using reference TRBV7-6 and TRBJ1-2, is GAGVSQSPRYKVTKRGQDVALRCDPISGHVSLYWYRQALGQGPEFLTYFNYEAQQDKSGLPNDRFSAERPEGSISTLTIQRTEQRDSAMYRCASSSFGGANYGYTFGSGTRLTVV.

Written as DNA, the CDR3 is TGCGCCAGCAGCTTGGGGGGACAGAACTACAATGAGCAGTTCTTC. This codes for CASSLGGQNYNEQFF. The rearrangement links TRBV5-1 to TRBJ2-1; 7 positions agree with TRBD1. This CDR3 region has 15 residues. Germline V lookup: CDR1 SGHRS, CDR2 YFSETQ. Trimming cost V 0 bases and J 3 bases; bases outside gene matches: 3.

The chain has TRBV6-5 and TRBJ2-1; no definite D call. The V end was cut by 2 bases, the J end by 13 bases, with 9 bases between. Germline values: CDR1 MNHEY, CDR2 SVGAGI. The CDR3 extends over 11 amino acids. The CDR3 is CASSYGRSQFF. Written as DNA, the CDR3 is TGTGCCAGCAGTTACGGCAGGTCACAGTTCTTC.

V gene TRBV6-6 combines with J gene TRBJ2-3, with D maybe TRBD1 (6 bases). V lost 4 bases to trimming and J lost 3 bases, with 14 bases between them. CDR1 and CDR2 (germline): MNHNY, SVGAGI (reference sequence). CDR3 size: 15 residues. The CDR3 reads CASSSRQERTDTQYF. The DNA of the CDR3 is TGTGCCAGCAGTTCGCGACAGGAAAGAACAGATACGCAGTATTTT.